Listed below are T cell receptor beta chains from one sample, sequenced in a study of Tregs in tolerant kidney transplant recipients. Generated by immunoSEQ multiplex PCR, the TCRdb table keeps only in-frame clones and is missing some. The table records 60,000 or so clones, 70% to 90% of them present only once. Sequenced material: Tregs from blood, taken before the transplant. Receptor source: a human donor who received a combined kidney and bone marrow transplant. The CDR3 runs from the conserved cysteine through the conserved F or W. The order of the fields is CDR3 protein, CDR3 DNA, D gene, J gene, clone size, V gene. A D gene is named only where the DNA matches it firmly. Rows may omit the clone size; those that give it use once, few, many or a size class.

CASSQDGGGAGDTQYF,TGCGCCAGCAGCCAAGACGGTGGGGGTGCGGGCGATACGCAGTATTTT,.,TRBJ2-3,once,TRBV4-1
CASSGDPLSPLHF,TGTGCCAGCAGCGGGGACCCTTTGTCACCCCTCCACTTT,.,TRBJ1-6,.,TRBV9
CASSWTGHINQPQHF,TGTGCCAGCAGCTGGACAGGTCATATCAATCAGCCCCAGCATTTT,TRBD1,TRBJ1-5,.,TRBV28
CASSGQIMNTEAFF,TGTGCCAGCAGCGGACAAATCATGAACACTGAAGCTTTCTTT,.,TRBJ1-1,.,TRBV9
CASSGTGISYEQYF,TGTGCCAGCAGTGGGACAGGGATCTCCTACGAGCAGTACTTC,TRBD1,TRBJ2-7,.,TRBV2
CASSLVASTDTQYF,TGTGCCAGCAGCTTAGTAGCTAGCACAGATACGCAGTATTTT,.,TRBJ2-3,.,TRBV11-2
CASSSTQFWLAGGKNTGELFF,TGTGCCAGCAGTTCCACGCAGTTTTGGCTAGCGGGAGGGAAGAACACCGGGGAGCTGTTTTTT,TRBD2,TRBJ2-2,.,TRBV28
CAWSVQAPNEQFF,TGTGCCTGGAGTGTACAGGCGCCTAATGAGCAGTTCTTC,.,TRBJ2-1,few,TRBV30
CASSQGTSGGVAKNIQYF,TGTGCCAGCAGCCAAGGGACTAGCGGGGGGGTAGCCAAAAACATTCAGTACTTC,TRBD2,TRBJ2-4,.,TRBV4-2
CSVAGSIKQGGTEAFF,TGCAGCGTTGCGGGAAGTATAAAACAGGGGGGCACTGAAGCTTTCTTT,TRBD1,TRBJ1-1,.,TRBV29-1
CASSAKGQSYGYTF,TGTGCCAGCAGCGCAAAGGGACAGTCCTATGGCTACACCTTC,TRBD1,TRBJ1-2,.,TRBV9
CASSQGATARLDTEAFF,TGCGCCAGCAGCCAAGGTGCGACAGCGCGCTTGGACACTGAAGCTTTCTTT,.,TRBJ1-1,.,TRBV4-1
CASRRDRGGEETQYF,TGTGCCAGCAGAAGGGACAGGGGAGGCGAAGAGACCCAGTACTTC,TRBD1,TRBJ2-5,.,TRBV2
CAISGTGGSSYEQYF,TGTGCCATCAGCGGGACGGGAGGCAGCTCCTACGAGCAGTACTTC,TRBD2,TRBJ2-7,.,TRBV10-3
CASSKDPGQGIAYEQYF,TGTGCCAGCAGCAAAGATCCGGGACAGGGCATCGCCTACGAGCAGTACTTC,.,TRBJ2-7,once,TRBV21-1
CASPPGGGEQYF,TGTGCCAGTCCCCCAGGGGGCGGCGAGCAGTACTTC,TRBD1,TRBJ2-7,.,TRBV28
CASSYWDRGRADTQYF,TGTGCCAGCAGCTATTGGGACAGGGGGCGCGCAGATACGCAGTATTTT,TRBD1,TRBJ2-3,.,TRBV5-8
CASSLVGGDYGYTF,TGCGCCAGCAGCTTGGTCGGTGGGGACTATGGCTACACCTTC,.,TRBJ1-2,.,TRBV5-1
CASSISGGSSYNEQFF,TGTGCCAGTAGTATAAGCGGCGGGAGCTCCTACAATGAGCAGTTCTTC,TRBD2,TRBJ2-1,.,TRBV19
CASSFRGKLFF,TGTGCCAGCAGCTTCCGGGGGAAACTGTTTTTT,.,TRBJ1-4,.,TRBV4-2
CSAQQFNEQFF,TGCAGTGCGCAGCAATTCAATGAGCAGTTCTTC,.,TRBJ2-1,.,TRBV20-1
CASNLPGPAETQYF,TGTGCCAGCAACCTCCCGGGGCCGGCGGAGACCCAGTACTTC,.,TRBJ2-5,once,TRBV5-6
CAISEPGTSGGAGTGELFF,TGTGCCATCAGTGAACCCGGGACTAGCGGGGGGGCAGGAACCGGGGAGCTGTTTTTT,TRBD2,TRBJ2-2,.,TRBV10-3
CARIGTSGTPDTQYF,TGTGCCAGAATCGGGACTAGCGGGACACCAGATACGCAGTATTTT,TRBD2,TRBJ2-3,.,TRBV2
CASSVGGASGYYNEQFF,TGTGCCAGCAGCGTCGGAGGCGCTAGCGGTTATTACAATGAGCAGTTCTTC,TRBD2,TRBJ2-1,.,TRBV9
CASSEASVAGGWEGYTF,TGTGCCAGCAGTGAAGCTTCGGTTGCGGGGGGTTGGGAGGGCTACACCTTC,.,TRBJ1-2,.,TRBV6-1